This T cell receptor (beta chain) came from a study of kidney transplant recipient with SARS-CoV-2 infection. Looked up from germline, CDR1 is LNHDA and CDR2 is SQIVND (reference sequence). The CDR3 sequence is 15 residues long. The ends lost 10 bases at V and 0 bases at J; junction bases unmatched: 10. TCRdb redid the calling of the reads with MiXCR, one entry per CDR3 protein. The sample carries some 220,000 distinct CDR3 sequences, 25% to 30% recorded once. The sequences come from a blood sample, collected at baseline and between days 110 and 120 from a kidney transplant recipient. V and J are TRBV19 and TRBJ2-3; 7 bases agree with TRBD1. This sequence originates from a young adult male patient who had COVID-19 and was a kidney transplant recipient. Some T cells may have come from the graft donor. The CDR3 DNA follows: TGTGCCACCTCCTCCGGGACAGCTAGCACAGATACGCAGTATTTT. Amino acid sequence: CATSSGTASTDTQYF. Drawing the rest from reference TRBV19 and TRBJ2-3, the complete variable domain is DGGITQSPKYLFRKEGQNVTLSCEQNLNHDAMYWYRQDPGQGLRLIYYSQIVNDFQKGDIAEGYSVSREKKESFPLTVTSAQKNPTAFYLCATSSGTASTDTQYFGPGTRLTVL.